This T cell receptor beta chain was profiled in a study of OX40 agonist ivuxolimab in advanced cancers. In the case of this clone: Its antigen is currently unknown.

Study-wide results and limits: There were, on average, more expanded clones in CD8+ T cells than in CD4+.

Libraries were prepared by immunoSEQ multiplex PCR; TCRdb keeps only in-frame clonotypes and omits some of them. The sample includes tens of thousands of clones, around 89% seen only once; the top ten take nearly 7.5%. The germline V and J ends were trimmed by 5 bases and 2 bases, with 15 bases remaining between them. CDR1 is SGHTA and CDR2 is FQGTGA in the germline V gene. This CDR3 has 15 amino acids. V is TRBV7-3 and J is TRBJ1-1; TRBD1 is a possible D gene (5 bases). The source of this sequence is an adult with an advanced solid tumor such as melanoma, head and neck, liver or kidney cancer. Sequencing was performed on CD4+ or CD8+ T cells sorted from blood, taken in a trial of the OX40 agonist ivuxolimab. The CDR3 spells CASSLGGHHNTEAFF. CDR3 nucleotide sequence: TGTGCCAGCAGCCTTGGAGGACACCATAACACTGAAGCTTTCTTT.